Listed below are T cell receptor beta chains from one sample, sequenced in a study of T cell repertoires in cytomegalovirus infection. A single record per CDR3 protein comes from TCRdb applying MiXCR to the reads. The sample holds under 350,000 distinct CDR3 sequences, around 9.1% seen once. Sequenced: PBMCs. The origin of the receptors is a human donor in good health (CMV status not recorded). Some clones in this sample may be carry-over from other donors' samples. Each CDR3 is given with its conserved first and last residue. D genes are given only for firm matches. Size values are once, few and many counts, or a class for expanded clones, and some rows have none.

clone size: few; V gene: TRBV29-1; J gene: TRBJ1-2; D gene: NA; CDR3 protein: CSVGGRYGYTF; CDR3 DNA: TGCAGCGTAGGAGGGAGGTATGGCTACACCTTC
clone size: NA; V gene: TRBV4-2; J gene: TRBJ1-4; D gene: TRBD1; CDR3 protein: CASSQGQGVGEKLFF; CDR3 DNA: TGTGCCAGCAGCCAAGGTCAGGGGGTTGGTGAAAAACTGTTTTTT
clone size: many; V gene: TRBV28; J gene: TRBJ2-4; D gene: NA; CDR3 protein: CASSLTSGQIGKNIQYF; CDR3 DNA: TGTGCCAGCAGCCTCACCTCCGGACAGATTGGCAAAAACATTCAGTACTTC
clone size: many; V gene: TRBV29-1; J gene: TRBJ1-1; D gene: NA; CDR3 protein: CSVEEKGVNTEAFF; CDR3 DNA: TGCAGCGTTGAAGAGAAGGGGGTGAACACTGAAGCTTTCTTT
clone size: many; V gene: TRBV20-1; J gene: TRBJ2-2; D gene: NA; CDR3 protein: CSARDAGTANTGELFF; CDR3 DNA: TGCAGTGCTAGAGATGCAGGGACCGCGAACACCGGGGAGCTGTTTTTT
clone size: few; V gene: TRBV20-1; J gene: TRBJ2-3; D gene: TRBD2; CDR3 protein: CSARTSGRAIDTQYF; CDR3 DNA: TGCAGTGCCAGGACTAGCGGGAGGGCAATAGATACGCAGTATTTT
clone size: NA; V gene: TRBV29-1; J gene: TRBJ2-5; D gene: TRBD2; CDR3 protein: CSVEDLAGGRTQYF; CDR3 DNA: TGCAGCGTTGAAGATCTGGCGGGGGGTAGGACCCAGTACTTC
clone size: many; V gene: TRBV4-1; J gene: TRBJ1-1; D gene: TRBD1; CDR3 protein: CASSHPTGPLSF; CDR3 DNA: TGCGCCAGCAGCCATCCGACAGGGCCCTTGAGTTTT
clone size: many; V gene: TRBV6-1; J gene: TRBJ2-5; D gene: NA; CDR3 protein: CASNPIGRETQYF; CDR3 DNA: TGTGCCAGCAATCCCATCGGAAGAGAGACCCAGTACTTC
clone size: many; V gene: TRBV6-5; J gene: TRBJ1-1; D gene: NA; CDR3 protein: CASSYNSGGTEAFF; CDR3 DNA: TGTGCCAGCAGTTACAATTCGGGGGGGACTGAAGCTTTCTTT
clone size: many; V gene: TRBV7-9; J gene: TRBJ1-1; D gene: NA; CDR3 protein: CASSSTAENTEAFF; CDR3 DNA: TGTGCCAGCAGCTCGACAGCAGAGAACACTGAAGCTTTCTTT
clone size: NA; V gene: TRBV5-4; J gene: TRBJ1-1; D gene: NA; CDR3 protein: CASSGGQLSGEAFF; CDR3 DNA: TGTGCCAGCAGCGGGGGACAACTATCTGGTGAAGCTTTCTTT
clone size: many; V gene: TRBV5-1; J gene: TRBJ2-1; D gene: NA; CDR3 protein: CATRRSAGAPDEQFF; CDR3 DNA: TGCGCCACCCGCCGGTCCGCGGGGGCGCCGGATGAGCAGTTCTTC
clone size: many; V gene: TRBV5-6; J gene: TRBJ2-4; D gene: NA; CDR3 protein: CASSSVGVLGAKNIQYF; CDR3 DNA: TGTGCCAGCAGCTCGGTGGGGGTCTTGGGCGCCAAAAACATTCAGTACTTC
clone size: few; V gene: TRBV10-2; J gene: TRBJ2-5; D gene: TRBD1; CDR3 protein: CASSGQRTGILRQETQYF; CDR3 DNA: TGCGCCAGCAGTGGCCAGAGGACAGGGATCTTGCGTCAAGAGACCCAGTACTTC
clone size: many; V gene: TRBV28; J gene: TRBJ1-1; D gene: TRBD1; CDR3 protein: CASSTTGRTEAFF; CDR3 DNA: TGTGCCAGCAGCACGACAGGGAGGACTGAAGCTTTCTTT
clone size: few; V gene: TRBV4-1; J gene: TRBJ2-1; D gene: NA; CDR3 protein: CASSHDNEQFF; CDR3 DNA: TGCGCCAGCAGCCACGACAATGAGCAGTTCTTC
clone size: many; V gene: TRBV20-1; J gene: TRBJ1-1; D gene: NA; CDR3 protein: CSFYISAGAFF; CDR3 DNA: TGCAGTTTCTATATCAGTGCGGGTGCTTTCTTT
clone size: few; V gene: TRBV2; J gene: TRBJ2-1; D gene: TRBD1; CDR3 protein: CASGGQGLAEQFF; CDR3 DNA: TGTGCCAGCGGGGGACAGGGGCTGGCTGAGCAGTTCTTC
clone size: many; V gene: TRBV2; J gene: TRBJ2-2; D gene: NA; CDR3 protein: CASSENPGTGELFF; CDR3 DNA: TGTGCCAGCAGTGAAAATCCGGGCACCGGGGAGCTGTTTTTT
clone size: many; V gene: TRBV6-1; J gene: TRBJ2-3; D gene: TRBD1; CDR3 protein: CASSEIIGTGTSTDTQYF; CDR3 DNA: TGTGCCAGCAGTGAAATCATAGGGACAGGGACTAGCACAGATACGCAGTATTTT
clone size: NA; V gene: TRBV2; J gene: TRBJ2-2; D gene: NA; CDR3 protein: CASSDRGTNTGELFF; CDR3 DNA: TGTGCCAGCAGTGATAGGGGGACTAACACCGGGGAGCTGTTTTTT
clone size: many; V gene: TRBV5-6; J gene: TRBJ2-1; D gene: NA; CDR3 protein: CASSPRTRDTYNEQFF; CDR3 DNA: TGTGCCAGCAGCCCCCGTACTAGGGACACGTACAATGAGCAGTTCTTC
clone size: many; V gene: TRBV28; J gene: TRBJ1-1; D gene: NA; CDR3 protein: CASRPWGEGTNTEAFF; CDR3 DNA: TGTGCCAGCCGACCCTGGGGGGAGGGGACGAACACTGAAGCTTTCTTT
clone size: many; V gene: TRBV14; J gene: TRBJ1-2; D gene: NA; CDR3 protein: CASSQDRGAGYTF; CDR3 DNA: TGTGCCAGCAGCCAAGATCGAGGGGCGGGCTACACCTTC
clone size: NA; V gene: TRBV20-1; J gene: TRBJ2-5; D gene: TRBD2; CDR3 protein: CSAEPGLAGSLQETQYF; CDR3 DNA: TGCAGTGCGGAGCCGGGACTAGCGGGGTCCTTACAAGAGACCCAGTACTTC
clone size: NA; V gene: TRBV7-9; J gene: TRBJ2-1; D gene: NA; CDR3 protein: CASSSPWGSHNEQFF; CDR3 DNA: TGTGCCAGCAGCTCCCCTTGGGGATCCCACAATGAGCAGTTCTTC
clone size: many; V gene: TRBV7-6; J gene: TRBJ2-3; D gene: NA; CDR3 protein: CASSSGPDTQYF; CDR3 DNA: TGTGCCAGCAGCTCCGGACCAGATACGCAGTATTTT
clone size: NA; V gene: TRBV5-1; J gene: TRBJ2-5; D gene: TRBD1; CDR3 protein: CASSLAGQQETQYF; CDR3 DNA: TGCGCCAGCAGCTTGGCGGGACAGCAAGAGACCCAGTACTTC
clone size: many; V gene: TRBV19; J gene: TRBJ1-6; D gene: TRBD1; CDR3 protein: CASSTRTGYNSPLHF; CDR3 DNA: TGTGCCAGTAGTACCCGGACAGGCTATAATTCACCCCTCCACTTT
clone size: few; V gene: TRBV6-6; J gene: TRBJ2-2; D gene: TRBD1; CDR3 protein: CASRTGVTGELFF; CDR3 DNA: TGTGCCAGCAGAACAGGGGTGACCGGGGAGCTGTTTTTT
clone size: many; V gene: TRBV24-1; J gene: TRBJ2-2; D gene: NA; CDR3 protein: CATSDAGSRTGELFF; CDR3 DNA: TGTGCCACCAGTGATGCGGGTTCCAGGACCGGGGAGCTGTTTTTT
clone size: many; V gene: TRBV18; J gene: TRBJ1-6; D gene: TRBD1; CDR3 protein: CASSRDSHNSPLHF; CDR3 DNA: TGTGCCAGCTCACGGGACAGTCATAATTCACCCCTCCACTTT
clone size: many; V gene: TRBV7-9; J gene: TRBJ2-3; D gene: TRBD2; CDR3 protein: CASSPGGGAGTDTQYF; CDR3 DNA: TGTGCCAGCAGCCCGGGGGGGGGGGCCGGCACAGATACGCAGTATTTT
clone size: many; V gene: TRBV5-1; J gene: TRBJ2-1; D gene: NA; CDR3 protein: CASSLGLVEQFF; CDR3 DNA: TGCGCCAGCAGCTTGGGGCTAGTTGAGCAGTTCTTC
clone size: many; V gene: TRBV10-3; J gene: TRBJ1-2; D gene: NA; CDR3 protein: CATTGRENYGYTF; CDR3 DNA: TGTGCCACCACGGGCAGAGAGAACTATGGCTACACCTTC
clone size: many; V gene: TRBV7-9; J gene: TRBJ1-4; D gene: NA; CDR3 protein: CASSRQVGGGNEKLFF; CDR3 DNA: TGTGCCAGCAGCCGACAGGTCGGGGGAGGTAATGAAAAACTGTTTTTT
clone size: few; V gene: TRBV29-1; J gene: TRBJ1-1; D gene: NA; CDR3 protein: CSVETRRENTEAFF; CDR3 DNA: TGCAGCGTTGAGACCCGGAGGGAAAACACTGAAGCTTTCTTT
clone size: many; V gene: TRBV6-5; J gene: TRBJ2-7; D gene: NA; CDR3 protein: CASVGFIGSRTYEQYF; CDR3 DNA: TGTGCCAGCGTAGGCTTTATTGGCTCTAGAACCTACGAGCAGTACTTC
clone size: many; V gene: TRBV28; J gene: TRBJ1-1; D gene: TRBD1; CDR3 protein: CASSSGQDKNTEAFF; CDR3 DNA: TGTGCCAGCAGTTCCGGACAGGACAAGAACACTGAAGCTTTCTTT
clone size: many; V gene: TRBV12-3/TRBV12-4; J gene: TRBJ1-5; D gene: NA; CDR3 protein: CASSFGDSSNQPQHF; CDR3 DNA: TGTGCCAGCAGTTTCGGGGACTCTAGCAATCAGCCCCAGCATTTT
clone size: many; V gene: TRBV12-3/TRBV12-4; J gene: TRBJ1-2; D gene: NA; CDR3 protein: CASSRQYGYTF; CDR3 DNA: TGTGCCAGCAGCCGACAGTATGGCTACACCTTC
clone size: NA; V gene: TRBV19; J gene: TRBJ1-4; D gene: NA; CDR3 protein: CASSPWGPGTEKLFF; CDR3 DNA: TGTGCCAGTAGTCCATGGGGACCGGGCACTGAAAAACTGTTTTTT
clone size: few; V gene: TRBV5-1; J gene: TRBJ2-7; D gene: NA; CDR3 protein: CASSRTENYEQYF; CDR3 DNA: TGCGCCAGCAGCCGGACGGAGAACTACGAGCAGTACTTC
clone size: NA; V gene: TRBV9; J gene: TRBJ1-2; D gene: NA; CDR3 protein: CASSVVSGGHYGYTF; CDR3 DNA: TGTGCCAGCAGCGTAGTGTCAGGCGGCCACTATGGCTACACCTTC
clone size: NA; V gene: TRBV28; J gene: TRBJ1-1; D gene: TRBD1; CDR3 protein: CASSLRRGRDTEAFF; CDR3 DNA: TGTGCCAGCAGTTTAAGGAGGGGGCGCGACACTGAAGCTTTCTTT
clone size: many; V gene: TRBV7-9; J gene: TRBJ2-5; D gene: NA; CDR3 protein: CQCLDSQETQYF; CDR3 DNA: TGTCAGTGCCTAGACAGTCAAGAGACCCAGTACTTC
clone size: many; V gene: TRBV15; J gene: TRBJ2-6; D gene: NA; CDR3 protein: CATSRAVAGLFGANVLTF; CDR3 DNA: TGTGCCACCAGCAGGGCCGTGGCAGGGCTCTTTGGGGCCAACGTCCTGACTTTC
clone size: NA; V gene: TRBV5-1; J gene: TRBJ2-3; D gene: NA; CDR3 protein: CASSLYPDTQYF; CDR3 DNA: TGCGCCAGCAGCTTGTATCCAGATACGCAGTATTTT
clone size: many; V gene: TRBV5-4; J gene: TRBJ1-1; D gene: NA; CDR3 protein: CASSLGEAPSTEAFF; CDR3 DNA: TGTGCCAGCAGCTTGGGGGAAGCCCCCAGCACTGAAGCTTTCTTT